This T cell receptor (beta chain) was recovered during a study of glioma-infiltrating T cells after dendritic cell vaccination. Using immunoSEQ multiplex PCR, the repertoire was profiled, and TCRdb retains in-frame clones only, with some absent. The table lists 75,000 to 100,000 clones, around 80% of them singletons. The CDR3 contains 14 residues. Germline assignment: CDR1 LNHDA and CDR2 SQIVND (reference sequence). The ends were cut back, 4 bases at V and 5 bases at J, with 14 bases in the middle. This TCR was sampled from a human donor with glioblastoma. The rearrangement joins TRBV19 to TRBJ1-1; no clear D. Here the sequenced sample was blood, taken before dendritic cell vaccination. This chain's CDR3 is CASSRFRTDTEAFF. The CDR3 DNA is TGTGCCAGTAGTAGGTTTCGGACTGATACTGAAGCTTTCTTT.